This T cell receptor beta chain was sequenced for a study of CD8+CD57+ T cells in acquired aplastic anemia. The germline CDR1 and CDR2 sequences are MNHNY and SVGAGI (reference sequence). The CDR3 consists of 16 residues. V was trimmed by 6 bases and J by 0 bases, leaving 17 bases between them. A word on this clonotype: What it recognizes is unknown.

The patients chosen for sequencing had shown expansion of CD8+CD57+ cells (detected by flow cytometry). Study results and limitations: In common between the patients and the controls were around 30 CD8+ CDR3 sequences. Patients did not significantly differ from controls in CD8+ Simpson's diversity.

Genomic DNA served as template for TCR beta VDJ and CDR3 profiling. TCRdb recomputed calls from the reads with MiXCR, one row per CDR3 protein. The sample has 250,000 to 350,000 distinct CDR3 sequences; roughly 61% are singletons. The gene calls are TRBV6-6 and TRBJ1-2, with D uncertain. This TCR was sampled from a human donor with aplastic anemia. Material: sorted CD4+, CD8+, or CD8+CD57+ T cells (not recorded which) from PBMCs. The CDR3 DNA reads TGTGCCAGCAGCCAGCCGCCCCCGCCTTCTAACTATGGCTACACCTTC. It codes for CASSQPPPPSNYGYTF.